What follows are 5 T cell receptor beta chains derived from one specimen sequenced in a study of blood T cell repertoires in COVID-19. TCRdb's copy holds only in-frame clones and misses some; the assay was immunoSEQ multiplex PCR. This table holds under 75,000 clones, about 70% found once. The sequenced sample consisted of peripheral blood. The receptors were sampled from a man between 60 and 75 years old with acute or convalescent COVID-19.

This sequence joins TRBV30 and TRBJ1-2; TRBD1 might be the D (6 bases). The germline V and J ends were trimmed by 2 bases and 7 bases, with 17 bases remaining between them. The CDR3 extends over 14 amino acids. Germline CDR1 and CDR2: GTSNPN and SVGIG (reference sequence). For the CDR3, the DNA is TGTGCCTGGAGTCGGGGACAAGGTTTAGGTGGCTACACCTTC. Its translation is CAWSRGQGLGGYTF.

This clone was counted only a few times. Other DNA sequences in this sample translate to the same CDR3. The genes are TRBV24-1 and TRBJ2-1; TRBD2 might be the D (5 bases). This CDR3 region has 13 residues. Trimming left V 1 base short and J 6 bases short, with 6 bases between. Looked up from germline, CDR1 is KGHDR and CDR2 is SFDVKD. The chain's CDR3 is CATSDLEGNEQFF. CDR3 DNA: TGTGCCACCAGTGATTTAGAGGGCAATGAGCAGTTCTTC.

The chain links TRBV2 to TRBJ1-1, with a weak D call TRBD1 (6 bases). Germline CDR1 is SNHLY and CDR2 is FYNNEI. The CDR3 runs 15 residues. V lost 5 bases to trimming and J lost 0 bases, with 13 bases between them. CDR3 protein: CASSTTGLVNTEAFF. The CDR3 nucleotides are TGTGCCAGCAGTACTACAGGGCTGGTGAACACTGAAGCTTTCTTT.

The chain links TRBV5-5 to TRBJ2-3; weak D call: TRBD2 (5 bases). This CDR3 spans 13 amino acids. From germline, CDR1 is SGHKS and CDR2 YYEKEE (reference sequence). V lost 4 bases and J lost 6, with 12 bases in between. DNA of the CDR3: TGTGCCAGCAGCCGAGGGCCATTGGATACGCAGTATTTT. It yields the protein CASSRGPLDTQYF. The entire variable domain, with the rest obtained from reference TRBV5-5 and TRBJ2-3, is as follows: DAGVTQSPTHLIKTRGQQVTLRCSPISGHKSVSWYQQVLGQGPQFIFQYYEKEERGRGNFPDRFSARQFPNYSSELNVNALLLGDSALYLCASSRGPLDTQYFGPGTRLTVL.

This chain joins TRBV5-1 and TRBJ2-3; TRBD1 matches 7 bases. The CDR3 has 13 amino acids. V trimming: 4 bases; J trimming: 6 bases; junction bases outside the gene matches: 5. Germline V gives CDR1 SGHRS, CDR2 YFSETQ. The CDR3 is CASSGQEGDTQYF. The CDR3 bases are TGCGCCAGCAGCGGACAGGAAGGGGATACGCAGTATTTT. Full variable domain (remainder filled in from reference TRBV5-1 and TRBJ2-3): KAGVTQTPRYLIKTRGQQVTLSCSPISGHRSVSWYQQTPGQGLQFLFEYFSETQRNKGNFPGRFSGRQFSNSRSEMNVSTLELGDSALYLCASSGQEGDTQYFGPGTRLTVL.